These 21 T cell receptor beta chains were sequenced from one sample in a study of T cell repertoires in cytomegalovirus infection. TCRdb passed the reads through MiXCR, listing each CDR3 protein once. The table lists about 490,000 distinct CDR3 sequences, approximately 25% of them singletons, with less than 15% in the top ten. Sequenced: PBMCs. Every receptor here comes from a human donor in good health (CMV status not recorded). Some clones in this sample may be carry-over from other donors' samples.

The V and J genes are TRBV6-5 and TRBJ1-5, with 7 bases fitting TRBD1. From germline, CDR1 is MNHEY and CDR2 SVGAGI. V trimming: 5 bases; J trimming: 4 bases; junction bases outside the gene matches: 5. The CDR3 length is 14 residues. This CDR3 reads CASSGRDRNQPQHF. The DNA of the CDR3 is TGTGCCAGCAGTGGCCGGGACAGAAATCAGCCCCAGCATTTT.

The rearrangement uses TRBV11-2 and TRBJ2-1, with a weak D call TRBD2 (6 bases). CDR3 length: 15 amino acids. Trimming stripped 4 bases from V and 7 bases from J, with 17 bases between. Germline assignment: CDR1 SGHAT and CDR2 FQNNGV. The CDR3 here is CASSSGTLAYNEQFF. The DNA for the CDR3 is TGTGCCAGCAGCTCCGGGACTCTGGCGTATAATGAGCAGTTCTTC. The full variable domain, with the rest looked up from reference TRBV11-2 and TRBJ2-1, is EAGVAQSPRYKIIEKRQSVAFWCNPISGHATLYWYQQILGQGPKLLIQFQNNGVVDDSQLPKDRFSAERLKGVDSTLKIQPAKLEDSAVYLCASSSGTLAYNEQFFGPGTRLTVL.

This clonotype has a count of ten or more. The genes are TRBV30 and TRBJ2-3; D may be TRBD1 (7 bases). The length of the CDR3 is 18 residues. Trimming took 3 bases from V and 4 from J, leaving 26 bases between them. Germline V gives CDR1 GTSNPN, CDR2 SVGIG (reference sequence). The CDR3 spells CAWRAHPLFRGRSDTQYF. In nucleotides, the CDR3 is TGTGCCTGGAGGGCCCACCCCTTGTTCAGGGGGAGGTCAGATACGCAGTATTTT.

This clonotype was recorded a few times. The CDR3 nucleotides are TGTGCCAGCAGTCCGTTCGGGACAGGGAGTGGCTACACCTTC. It codes for CASSPFGTGSGYTF. This chain links TRBV27 with TRBJ1-2; 9 nucleotides agree with TRBD1. The CDR3 totals 14 residues. Per the germline V gene, CDR1 is MNHEY and CDR2 is SMNVEV (reference sequence). The V and J ends lost 5 bases and 7 bases, in that order; junction bases with no gene match: 8.

This clonotype was picked up a small number of times. The chain combines TRBV12-3 or TRBV12-4 with TRBJ1-2; D is possibly TRBD1 (5 bases). The CDR3 sequence is 15 residues long. The germline V and J ends were trimmed by 1 base and 6 bases, with 15 bases remaining between them. As DNA, the CDR3 is TGTGCCAGCAGTTTAGTTCAAACAGGACGAAATGGCTACACCTTC. This codes for CASSLVQTGRNGYTF.

This clonotype appeared a few times. This rearrangement joins TRBV15 to TRBJ2-1, with 7 nucleotides matching TRBD2. The length of the CDR3 is 16 residues. Germline CDR1 LNHNV, CDR2 YYDKDF (reference sequence). Trimming removed 0 bases from V and 1 base from J; junction bases left unmatched: 3. The CDR3 DNA follows: TGTGCCACCAGCAGAGAAGGCGGGAGTTCCTACAATGAGCAGTTCTTC. This codes for CATSREGGSSYNEQFF.

The chain links TRBV7-9 to TRBJ2-7, with D maybe TRBD2 (7 bases). V lost 5 bases to trimming and J lost 1 base, with 15 bases between them. The germline V gene encodes CDR1 SEHNR and CDR2 FQNEAQ (reference sequence). CDR3 size: 15 residues. CDR3 sequence: CASSRGGLSSYEQYF. In DNA, the CDR3 is TGTGCCAGCAGCAGGGGGGGACTCTCATCCTACGAGCAGTACTTC.

The chain combines TRBV19 with TRBJ2-5; TRBD2 might be the D (6 bases). Trimming took off 4 bases at V and 5 bases at J, with 17 bases between the two ends. Germline CDR1 and CDR2: LNHDA and SQIVND (reference sequence). The CDR3 covers 15 residues. CDR3 sequence: CASSRRGTHVETQYF. The DNA for the CDR3 is TGTGCCAGTAGTAGACGCGGGACTCATGTGGAGACCCAGTACTTC. The full variable domain, completed using reference TRBV19 and TRBJ2-5, is DGGITQSPKYLFRKEGQNVTLSCEQNLNHDAMYWYRQDPGQGLRLIYYSQIVNDFQKGDIAEGYSVSREKKESFPLTVTSAQKNPTAFYLCASSRRGTHVETQYFGPGTRLLVL.

This clonotype was observed a handful of times. The rearrangement uses TRBV15 and TRBJ1-3; D remains ambiguous. V was cut by 5 bases and J by 1 base, with 18 bases left in between. This CDR3 spans 17 amino acids. Germline V gene data show CDR1 as LNHNV and CDR2 as YYDKDF (reference sequence). The CDR3 spells CATSHPLGSGSGNTIYF. CDR3 bases: TGTGCCACCAGCCACCCTCTTGGTTCCGGGTCTGGAAACACCATATATTTT.

This clonotype was recorded a few times. V usage is TRBV11-2 and J usage is TRBJ2-1, with 10 nucleotides matching TRBD2. The CDR3 spans 15 residues. The ends lost 6 bases at V and 6 bases at J; junction bases unmatched: 8. Germline assignment: CDR1 SGHAT and CDR2 FQNNGV. CDR3 in amino acids: CASRPPSGRGNEQFF. CDR3 bases: TGTGCCAGCAGGCCACCTAGCGGGAGAGGCAATGAGCAGTTCTTC.

The chain carries TRBV29-1 and TRBJ2-1, with 12 bases aligning to TRBD2. This CDR3 is 14 amino acids long. Germline lookup yields CDR1 SQVTM and CDR2 ANQGSEA. This CDR3 is CCGLAGSSYNEQFF. Here the CDR3 DNA reads TGCTGCGGACTAGCGGGAAGCTCCTACAATGAGCAGTTCTTC.

This clonotype was detected only a few times. This CDR3 is CSARDIYGYTF. The CDR3 bases are TGCAGTGCTAGAGATATCTATGGCTACACCTTC. This sequence joins TRBV20-1 and TRBJ1-2; D remains unclear. V gave up 0 bases and J gave up 4 bases, with 3 bases separating them. The germline V gene has CDR1 DFQATT and CDR2 SNEGSKA (reference sequence). This CDR3 is 11 amino acids long.

The chain uses TRBV5-1 and TRBJ2-7, with TRBD1 matching over 10 bases. Germline V gene data show CDR1 as SGHRS and CDR2 as YFSETQ. V was pared by 4 bases and J by 2 bases, with 6 bases of the junction left unmatched. The CDR3 covers 15 residues. The CDR3 here is CASSAGQGGAYEQYV. CDR3 sequence (DNA): TGCGCCAGCAGCGCTGGACAGGGGGGAGCCTACGAGCAGTACGTC.

This clonotype was seen at least ten times. The rearrangement links TRBV7-6 to TRBJ2-5; 7 nucleotides line up with TRBD1. This CDR3 has 19 amino acids. The J segment lost 1 base and the V segment lost 1 base, leaving 15 bases of the junction unmatched. The germline CDR1 and CDR2 sequences are SGHVS and FNYEAQ. The CDR3 here is CASSLGSPPPTGVQETQYF. As DNA, the CDR3 is TGTGCCAGCAGCTTAGGCAGCCCCCCTCCTACAGGGGTCCAAGAGACCCAGTACTTC. The variable domain in full, with the rest retrieved from reference TRBV7-6 and TRBJ2-5, is GAGVSQSPRYKVTKRGQDVALRCDPISGHVSLYWYRQALGQGPEFLTYFNYEAQQDKSGLPNDRFSAERPEGSISTLTIQRTEQRDSAMYRCASSLGSPPPTGVQETQYFGPGTRLLVL.

In this sample, this clonotype turned up many times. The chain joins TRBV7-2 to TRBJ2-1; 8 bases are a match to TRBD2. CDR3 length: 17 amino acids. V was pared by 5 bases and J by 0 bases, with 9 bases of the junction left unmatched. The germline V gene has CDR1 SGHTA and CDR2 FQGNSA. CDR3 coding DNA: TGTGCCAGCAGCCCTCGGACTAGCTATAGCTCCTACAATGAGCAGTTCTTC. It specifies CASSPRTSYSSYNEQFF.

The chain carries TRBV2 and TRBJ2-7; 9 nucleotides match TRBD2. V shed 8 bases, J shed 1 base, and the junction held 6 bases outside the gene matches. CDR3 length: 14 residues. CDR1 is SNHLY, CDR2 FYNNEI, per germline. The CDR3, as DNA: TGTGCCAGCCGACCGGGACTAGCATCCTACGAGCAGTACGTC. Its translation is CASRPGLASYEQYV.

The chain uses TRBV19 and TRBJ1-4; no clear D. The germline V and J ends were trimmed by 7 bases and 0 bases, with 12 bases remaining between them. Germline V CDR1 and CDR2: LNHDA, SQIVND (reference sequence). The CDR3 extends over 15 amino acids. The CDR3: CASIEAGTTNEKLFF. Written as DNA, the CDR3 is TGTGCCAGTATCGAGGCCGGAACAACTAATGAAAAACTGTTTTTT.

This rearrangement joins TRBV7-9 to TRBJ1-4; D gene uncertain. The CDR3 sequence is 15 residues long. V was pared by 5 bases and J by 7 bases, with 17 bases between. Looked up from germline, CDR1 is SEHNR and CDR2 is FQNEAQ (reference sequence). The CDR3 loop reads CASSLAVSLGEKLFF. The CDR3 bases are TGTGCCAGCAGCCTGGCTGTCAGTCTGGGTGAAAAACTGTTTTTT.

The chain links TRBV7-6 to TRBJ2-1, with 10 bases identical to TRBD2. Germline V gene lookup returns CDR1 SGHVS and CDR2 FNYEAQ. J lost 5 bases, V lost 5 bases, and 12 bases had no gene match. This CDR3 region has 17 residues. CDR3 coding DNA: TGTGCCAGCAGCGCGAGCGCTGGGACTAGCGTTAACAATGAGCAGTTCTTC. Its translation: CASSASAGTSVNNEQFF.

The rearrangement joins TRBV29-1 to TRBJ2-5, with D perhaps TRBD2 (5 bases). Trimming cost V 1 base and J 5 bases, with 8 bases left between them. Germline CDR1 reads SQVTM; CDR2 reads ANQGSEA. The CDR3 contains 12 residues. CDR3 bases: TGCAGCGTTGAAGGAGGGCTCGAGACCCAGTACTTC. It encodes CSVEGGLETQYF.

The genes are TRBV6-8 and TRBJ1-1; D is possibly TRBD1 (6 bases). V lost 10 bases and J 0 bases, leaving 18 bases between the germline ends. Per germline, CDR1 MNHGY and CDR2 SAAAGT. The CDR3 runs 15 residues. CDR3 coding DNA: TGTGCCACCCCTCGGGGGCCTATCATGAACACTGAAGCTTTCTTT. Translating gives CATPRGPIMNTEAFF.